The clone carrying this TCR beta chain was counted a few times. Source study methods: Nucleated cell counts were estimated from reference gene primer amplification. Generated by immunoSEQ multiplex PCR, the TCRdb table keeps only in-frame clones and is missing some. That table supplies the V and J calls and clone size; D and trimming were determined from the DNA. The table lists 39,000 or so clones, around 81% of them singletons. This specimen comes from a study of blood T cell repertoires in COVID-19. Study as a whole: Whether acute or convalescent, the COVID-19 samples came from the United States, Italy and Spain. From T cells, B-cell-depleted T cells, or PBMCs came the material, which was cDNA or gDNA.

This CDR3 is 16 amino acids long. The V segment lost 4 bases and the J segment 0 bases; nucleotides outside the gene matches: 8. CDR1 MGHRA and CDR2 YSYEKL come from the germline V gene. The chain couples TRBV4-1 to TRBJ1-1; 7 bases agree with TRBD1. The receptor's source is a man aged 35-49 years with active or convalescent COVID-19. Sequencing used peripheral blood. The CDR3 DNA is TGCGCCAGCAGCCGTCGGGACAGCGAAATGAACACTGAAGCTTTCTTT. Protein: CASSRRDSEMNTEAFF.